This TCR beta chain was retrieved from a study of OX40 agonist ivuxolimab in advanced cancers. About the study: Patients assigned to dose escalation were diagnosed with hepatocellular carcinoma, melanoma, renal cell or head and neck cancer.

Trimming removed 5 bases at V and 1 base at J, with 14 bases between. Germline V gene data show CDR1 as SGHAT and CDR2 as FQDESV (reference sequence). The CDR3 runs to 15 residues. TCRdb's copy holds only in-frame clones and misses some; the assay was immunoSEQ multiplex PCR. The table lists some 44,000 clones, around 88% of them singletons. Study-level results: Still undetermined is the antigen specificity of the expanded peripheral T cells. Expanded clones belonging to CD8+ T cells outnumbered, on average, those of CD4+.

A word on this clone: The antigen remains unidentified.

Sequenced here: CD4+ or CD8+ T cells sorted from blood, sampled in a trial of the OX40 agonist ivuxolimab. The chain couples TRBV11-1 to TRBJ2-5; D is ambiguous. The origin of this receptor is an adult with an advanced solid tumor such as melanoma, head and neck, liver or kidney cancer. CDR3 coding DNA: TGTGCCAGCAGCCAGAGCAGTAATACCCAAGAGACCCAGTACTTC. It is translated as CASSQSSNTQETQYF.